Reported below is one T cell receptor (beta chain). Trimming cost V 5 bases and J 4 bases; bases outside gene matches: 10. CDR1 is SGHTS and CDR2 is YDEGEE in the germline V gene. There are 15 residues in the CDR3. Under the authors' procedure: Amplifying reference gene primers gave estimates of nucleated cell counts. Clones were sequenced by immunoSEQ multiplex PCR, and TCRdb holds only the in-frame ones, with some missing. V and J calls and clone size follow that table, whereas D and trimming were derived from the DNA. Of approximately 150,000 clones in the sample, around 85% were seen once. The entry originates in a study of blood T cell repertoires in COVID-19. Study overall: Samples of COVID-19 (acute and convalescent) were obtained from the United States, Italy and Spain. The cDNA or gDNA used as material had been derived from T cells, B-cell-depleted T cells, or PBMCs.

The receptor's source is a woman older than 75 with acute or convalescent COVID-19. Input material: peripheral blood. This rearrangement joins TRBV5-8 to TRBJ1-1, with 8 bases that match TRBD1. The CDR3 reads CASRSGQGWGTEAFF. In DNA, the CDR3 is TGTGCCAGCAGGTCCGGACAGGGATGGGGCACTGAAGCTTTCTTT.